This is a list of T cell receptor beta chains from one sample in a study of response to subunit inactivated influenza vaccine. In TCRdb, the RT-PCR reads were re-called with MiXCR into one record per CDR3 protein. The sample contains 150,000 to 200,000 distinct CDR3 sequences, more than 10% of which appear only once. The data also belong to a second study, concerning T cells expressing NK-cell markers.

The sequencing used CD8+ T cells sorted from PBMCs, collected 11 to 12 days after vaccination. Receptor source: a man between 45 and 60 years old who received an inactivated influenza vaccine. CDR3s include the opening cysteine and the closing phenylalanine or tryptophan. A D gene is named only where the DNA matches it firmly. The size entry is marked missing in some rows and otherwise reads once, few, many or a size class.

clone size: .; D gene: TRBD2; V gene: TRBV12-3/TRBV12-4; J gene: TRBJ2-7; CDR3 protein: CASSFLRRLAANYEQYF; CDR3 DNA: TGTGCCAGCAGTTTTTTGCGCCGACTAGCGGCCAACTACGAGCAGTACTTC
clone size: few; D gene: TRBD2; V gene: TRBV5-1; J gene: TRBJ2-1; CDR3 protein: CASRLAGSEQFF; CDR3 DNA: TGCGCCAGCAGACTAGCGGGGAGTGAGCAGTTCTTC
clone size: few; D gene: TRBD2; V gene: TRBV27; J gene: TRBJ2-2; CDR3 protein: CASSFLGGGEGTGELFF; CDR3 DNA: TGTGCCAGCAGTTTTTTGGGGGGAGGGGAAGGCACCGGGGAGCTGTTTTTT
clone size: .; D gene: TRBD1; V gene: TRBV3-1; J gene: TRBJ1-2; CDR3 protein: CASSRIWDSLPGYTF; CDR3 DNA: TGTGCCAGCAGCCGCATTTGGGACAGCCTCCCTGGCTACACCTTC
clone size: few; D gene: .; V gene: TRBV25-1; J gene: TRBJ2-5; CDR3 protein: CASSASSAKQETQYF; CDR3 DNA: TGTGCCAGCAGCGCTTCTAGCGCCAAACAAGAGACCCAGTACTTC
clone size: few; D gene: .; V gene: TRBV16; J gene: TRBJ1-1; CDR3 protein: CASSHDPNTEAFF; CDR3 DNA: TGTGCCAGCAGCCATGACCCGAACACTGAAGCTTTCTTT
clone size: few; D gene: .; V gene: TRBV25-1; J gene: TRBJ2-3; CDR3 protein: CASSANTQYF; CDR3 DNA: TGTGCCAGCAGTGCTAATACGCAGTATTTT
clone size: many; D gene: .; V gene: TRBV27; J gene: TRBJ2-3; CDR3 protein: CASSFFITDTQYF; CDR3 DNA: TGTGCCAGCAGTTTTTTTATTACAGATACGCAGTATTTT
clone size: few; D gene: TRBD2; V gene: TRBV28; J gene: TRBJ2-5; CDR3 protein: CASSRSTSGRGWGETQYF; CDR3 DNA: TGTGCCAGCAGTCGCTCGACTAGCGGGAGGGGGTGGGGTGAGACCCAGTACTTC
clone size: .; D gene: TRBD1; V gene: TRBV5-1; J gene: TRBJ2-5; CDR3 protein: CASSLARQGLEETQYF; CDR3 DNA: TGCGCCAGCAGCTTGGCCCGACAGGGGCTGGAGGAGACCCAGTACTTC
clone size: few; D gene: .; V gene: TRBV27; J gene: TRBJ2-3; CDR3 protein: CASSTAPDTQYF; CDR3 DNA: TGTGCCAGCAGCACCGCGCCAGATACGCAGTATTTT
clone size: few; D gene: .; V gene: TRBV15; J gene: TRBJ2-7; CDR3 protein: CATSRDRWGRDHEQYF; CDR3 DNA: TGTGCCACCAGCAGAGATCGGTGGGGCAGGGACCACGAGCAGTACTTC
clone size: .; D gene: TRBD1; V gene: TRBV6-1; J gene: TRBJ2-3; CDR3 protein: CASRGPFRDRGADTQYF; CDR3 DNA: TGTGCCAGCAGGGGACCGTTCCGGGACAGGGGTGCAGATACGCAGTATTTT
clone size: .; D gene: .; V gene: TRBV6-1; J gene: TRBJ2-3; CDR3 protein: CASRRAGTGVGTDTQYF; CDR3 DNA: TGTGCCAGCAGGCGGGCCGGGACGGGAGTAGGCACAGATACGCAGTATTTT
clone size: .; D gene: .; V gene: TRBV29-1; J gene: TRBJ2-7; CDR3 protein: CSVEDHSGTYEQYF; CDR3 DNA: TGCAGCGTTGAAGATCATAGCGGAACCTACGAGCAGTACTTC
clone size: .; D gene: TRBD1; V gene: TRBV7-9; J gene: TRBJ2-7; CDR3 protein: CASSVGQGALYEQYF; CDR3 DNA: TGTGCCAGCAGCGTCGGACAGGGGGCATTATACGAGCAGTACTTC
clone size: .; D gene: .; V gene: TRBV5-6; J gene: TRBJ2-2; CDR3 protein: CASRVGRGIKAGELFF; CDR3 DNA: TGTGCCAGCAGGGTCGGTCGTGGGATCAAGGCCGGGGAGCTGTTTTTT
clone size: .; D gene: TRBD1; V gene: TRBV24-1; J gene: TRBJ2-2; CDR3 protein: CATSEPQGARTGELFF; CDR3 DNA: TGTGCCACCAGTGAGCCTCAGGGGGCGAGGACCGGGGAGCTGTTTTTT
clone size: .; D gene: TRBD1; V gene: TRBV12-3/TRBV12-4; J gene: TRBJ2-7; CDR3 protein: CASSPGTGPSYEQYF; CDR3 DNA: TGTGCCAGCAGTCCTGGGACAGGCCCCTCGTACGAGCAGTACTTC
clone size: .; D gene: .; V gene: TRBV19; J gene: TRBJ1-2; CDR3 protein: CASSPRGIYGYTF; CDR3 DNA: TGTGCCAGTAGTCCGCGGGGAATCTATGGCTACACCTTC
clone size: few; D gene: TRBD1; V gene: TRBV6-2/TRBV6-3; J gene: TRBJ2-2; CDR3 protein: CASSRDRGFAGELFF; CDR3 DNA: TGTGCCAGCAGCCGGGACAGGGGGTTCGCCGGGGAGCTGTTTTTT
clone size: .; D gene: .; V gene: TRBV2; J gene: TRBJ2-5; CDR3 protein: CASSPTGPEETQYF; CDR3 DNA: TGTGCCAGCAGTCCGACTGGGCCGGAGGAGACCCAGTACTTC
clone size: .; D gene: .; V gene: TRBV4-3; J gene: TRBJ2-2; CDR3 protein: CASSQVAGPGGELFF; CDR3 DNA: TGCGCCAGCAGCCAAGTCGCAGGCCCGGGTGGGGAGCTGTTTTTT
clone size: few; D gene: .; V gene: TRBV28; J gene: TRBJ1-1; CDR3 protein: CASSLPLKTEAFF; CDR3 DNA: TGTGCCAGCAGTTTACCTCTGAAAACTGAAGCTTTCTTT
clone size: few; D gene: .; V gene: TRBV10-3; J gene: TRBJ1-5; CDR3 protein: CAISENSNQPQHF; CDR3 DNA: TGTGCCATCAGTGAAAATAGCAATCAGCCCCAGCATTTT
clone size: many; D gene: .; V gene: TRBV29-1; J gene: TRBJ2-7; CDR3 protein: CSVDGLRGKNYEQYF; CDR3 DNA: TGCAGCGTTGATGGTTTAAGGGGGAAGAACTACGAGCAGTACTTC
clone size: few; D gene: TRBD1; V gene: TRBV9; J gene: TRBJ2-7; CDR3 protein: CASSKEAGTAYEQYF; CDR3 DNA: TGTGCCAGCAGCAAAGAAGCCGGGACAGCCTACGAGCAGTACTTC
clone size: few; D gene: TRBD2; V gene: TRBV29-1; J gene: TRBJ2-3; CDR3 protein: CSVLLAEFTDTQYF; CDR3 DNA: TGCAGCGTCCTACTAGCGGAGTTCACAGATACGCAGTATTTT